This is a list of T cell receptor beta chains from one sample in a study of Graves' ophthalmopathy and Graves' hyperthyroidism. TCRdb reprocessed the multiplex PCR reads with MiXCR, giving one entry per CDR3 protein. The sample includes approximately 410,000 distinct CDR3 sequences, 15% of them seen just once. Material for sequencing was peripheral blood. These receptors all come from a woman under 30 with stable Graves' hyperthyroidism. Each CDR3 is given with its conserved first and last residue. D genes are given only for firm matches. Expanded clones get a size class; other rows say once, few or many, or leave the size out.

many | TRBJ1-6 | - | TRBV5-1 | TGCGCCAGCAGCTTGTTGGGGGGCTTAAAGGATTCACCCCTCCACTTT | CASSLLGGLKDSPLHF
- | TRBJ2-7 | - | TRBV7-9 | TGTGCCAGCAGCTCAGGTCTTGAGCAGTACTTC | CASSSGLEQYF
many | TRBJ2-5 | - | TRBV4-1 | TGCGCCAGCAGCCAAGAACAGGCCTCGGCAGAGACCCAGTACTTC | CASSQEQASAETQYF
many | TRBJ2-7 | - | TRBV9 | TGTGCCAGCAGCGTAGCTGGGAGCGGCGCGGGCTACGAGCAGTACTTC | CASSVAGSGAGYEQYF
many | TRBJ1-1 | - | TRBV5-1 | TGCGCCAGCAGCCCCGTGAGGGATCAAGGTGAAGCTTTCTTT | CASSPVRDQGEAFF
- | TRBJ2-2 | TRBD2 | TRBV6-1 | TGTGCCAGCAGTAGCGGGACTAGCGGCACCGGGGAGCTGTTTTTT | CASSSGTSGTGELFF
many | TRBJ2-5 | - | TRBV7-2 | TGTGCCAGCAGCTTAGGGTGGGCCGGGGGAGAGACCCAGTACTTC | CASSLGWAGGETQYF
- | TRBJ2-7 | - | TRBV5-1 | TGCGCCAGCAGCTTGGGTGGTGTTTTCCACGAGCAGTACTTC | CASSLGGVFHEQYF
many | TRBJ1-1 | - | TRBV12-3/TRBV12-4 | TGTGCCACCGCAGGATTCTTTCGGGCTTTCTTT | CATAGFFRAFF
many | TRBJ2-7 | - | TRBV29-1 | TGCAGCGTTTGGGGGGCCACTTCCTACGAGCAGTACTTC | CSVWGATSYEQYF
many | TRBJ1-3 | - | TRBV10-3 | TGTGCCATCCCGGACGTCTCTGGAAACACCATATATTTT | CAIPDVSGNTIYF
many | TRBJ1-2 | TRBD1 | TRBV20-1 | TGCAGTGCGAGGACAGGGGGCCACTATGGCTACACCTTC | CSARTGGHYGYTF
many | TRBJ1-2 | - | TRBV6-2/TRBV6-3 | TGTGCCAGCAGGGTGACAGAGAACTATGGCTACACCTTC | CASRVTENYGYTF
many | TRBJ2-5 | - | TRBV27 | TGTGCCAGCAGTTTACTGTGGGCGGAGACCCAGTACTTC | CASSLLWAETQYF
many | TRBJ2-7 | TRBD1 | TRBV6-1 | TGTGCCAGCAGTGATCTCCTTCGGGACAGTACCTACGAGCAGTACTTC | CASSDLLRDSTYEQYF
few | TRBJ2-7 | TRBD1 | TRBV18 | TGTGCCAGCTCACGGGACAGGCCGACCTACGAGCAGTACTTC | CASSRDRPTYEQYF
- | TRBJ2-2 | - | TRBV5-1 | TGCGCCAGCAGCTTGACCCAGGCCCTTGGCGGGGAGCTGTTTTTT | CASSLTQALGGELFF
- | TRBJ2-5 | TRBD2 | TRBV6-5 | TGTGCCAGCAGTTACCCAGAGGAAGCGGGAGTTGAGACCCAGTACTTC | CASSYPEEAGVETQYF
many | TRBJ2-7 | - | TRBV19 | TGTGCCAGTAGCGAGAGTCACAGGAACTCCTACGAGCAGTACTTC | CASSESHRNSYEQYF
few | TRBJ2-5 | TRBD2 | TRBV9 | TGTGCCAGCAGCGTAGGGGCGGGGGGGCTTGAAGAGACCCAGTACTTC | CASSVGAGGLEETQYF
many | TRBJ2-7 | - | TRBV19 | TGTGCCAGCTCGGTGGAACTTCGCTACGAGCAGTACTTC | CASSVELRYEQYF
many | TRBJ1-1 | - | TRBV19 | TGTGCCAGTAGTATAGATCGCAGGCAGCTGAACACTGAAGCTTTCTTT | CASSIDRRQLNTEAFF
few | TRBJ2-1 | TRBD1 | TRBV10-3 | TGTGCCATCAGTGCCCTGACAGGGACAATCGAGGAGCAGTTCTTC | CAISALTGTIEEQFF
- | TRBJ2-7 | - | TRBV12-3/TRBV12-4 | TGTGCCAGCAGACTAGGCGCAGGGATCCACGAGCAGTACTTC | CASRLGAGIHEQYF
many | TRBJ1-6 | TRBD1 | TRBV12-3/TRBV12-4 | TGTGCCAGCAGGCGACAGGGGAGCTCCTATAATTCACCCCTCCACTTT | CASRRQGSSYNSPLHF
many | TRBJ1-1 | - | TRBV4-1 | TGCGCCAGCAGGGGACAAGTGAACACTGAAGCTTTCTTT | CASRGQVNTEAFF
- | TRBJ2-7 | TRBD2 | TRBV12-3/TRBV12-4 | TGTGCCAGCACCCAGGGACTAGCGGGAGTTTCCGAGCAGTACTTC | CASTQGLAGVSEQYF
many | TRBJ2-7 | - | TRBV6-1 | TGTGCCAGCAGTGAACGGCCGGGCACCTACGAGCAGTACTTC | CASSERPGTYEQYF
many | TRBJ1-2 | - | TRBV10-3 | TGTGCCATCAGTCTGGACAGAGCTTTTTATGGCTACACCTTC | CAISLDRAFYGYTF
- | TRBJ1-4 | - | TRBV19 | TGTGCCAGTAGTTGGGGGCAGGGAAATGAAGAACTGTTTTTT | CASSWGQGNEELFF
- | TRBJ1-1 | - | TRBV6-1 | TGTGCCAGCAGTGGCGCGTATGAAGCTTTCTTT | CASSGAYEAFF
many | TRBJ1-1 | - | TRBV7-2 | TGTGCCAGCAGCTTACGTCCCGGCAGGGAGGCTTTCTTT | CASSLRPGREAFF
many | TRBJ1-2 | TRBD1 | TRBV12-3/TRBV12-4 | TGTGCCAGCAGCCCGGGACAGGGGAACTATGGCTACACCTTC | CASSPGQGNYGYTF
- | TRBJ2-4 | - | TRBV6-2/TRBV6-3 | TGTGCCAGCAGTGCCTCTTCTATAAACCTAGCCAAAAACATTCAGTACTTC | CASSASSINLAKNIQYF
many | TRBJ2-7 | - | TRBV20-1 | TGCAGTGCTAGAGATCGGACCACTAGCCGCTCGGAGCAGTACTTC | CSARDRTTSRSEQYF
many | TRBJ2-2 | - | TRBV6-1 | TGTGCCAGCAGCGCCACAGGGACCGGGGAGCTGTTTTTT | CASSATGTGELFF
many | TRBJ2-7 | - | TRBV12-3/TRBV12-4 | TGTGCCAGCAGTCTACGTAGGGACGGCTCCTACGAGCAGTACTTC | CASSLRRDGSYEQYF
many | TRBJ2-7 | - | TRBV27 | TGTGCCAGCAGTTTAGTATCCCGGGCGGCGAACTCCTACGAGCAGTACTTC | CASSLVSRAANSYEQYF
many | TRBJ1-1 | - | TRBV28 | TGTGCCAGTCCATCCACACCCGACGGGAACACTGAAGCTTTCTTT | CASPSTPDGNTEAFF
many | TRBJ2-7 | - | TRBV10-2 | TGCGCCACCCAACCCACGGCAGCCTTATACGAGCAGTACTTC | CATQPTAALYEQYF
many | TRBJ2-2 | - | TRBV10-1 | TGCGCCAGCAGTGAGTCGATTCTCCCTGGGGAGCTGTTTTTT | CASSESILPGELFF
many | TRBJ1-6 | TRBD1 | TRBV20-1 | TGCAGTGCTAGAATACCGGGACAGGGTTATTCACCCCTCCACTTT | CSARIPGQGYSPLHF
- | TRBJ1-5 | TRBD1 | TRBV7-8 | TGTGCCAGCAGCCCTGACAGGGCCCCCAATCAGCCCCAGCATTTT | CASSPDRAPNQPQHF
many | TRBJ1-5 | - | TRBV7-8 | TGTGCCAGCAGCTTAAATGCGGCCCAGCCCCAGCATTTT | CASSLNAAQPQHF
- | TRBJ1-5 | - | TRBV12-3/TRBV12-4 | TGTGCCAGCAGTTCGTGGGTCCGAGTTAAGCCTCAGCATTTT | CASSSWVRVKPQHF
many | TRBJ1-1 | - | TRBV5-1 | TGCGCCAGCAGCTCTACCTCGGGGAGCCCGAACACTGAAGCTTTCTTT | CASSSTSGSPNTEAFF
many | TRBJ1-1 | - | TRBV27 | TGTGCCAGCAGGCACAGGGTTGCGAACACTGAAGCTTTCTTT | CASRHRVANTEAFF
few | TRBJ2-7 | - | TRBV11-2 | TGTGCCAGCAGCGAACGGGGGTTAAGCTCCTACGAGCAGTACTTC | CASSERGLSSYEQYF
many | TRBJ2-5 | - | TRBV7-2 | TGTGCCAGCAGCTTAGTTGGGGCTGGCGGCGGGGAGACCCAGTACTTC | CASSLVGAGGGETQYF
many | TRBJ1-1 | TRBD1 | TRBV7-3 | TGTGCCAGCAGCTTAACCGGACAGGGGAGGACTGAAGCTTTCTTT | CASSLTGQGRTEAFF
many | TRBJ1-1 | - | TRBV6-1 | TGTGCCAGCAGTGAAGCCCCAGGGAGGAACACTGAAGCTTTCTTT | CASSEAPGRNTEAFF
few | TRBJ1-2 | - | TRBV14 | TGTGCCAGCAGCCAAGGGGCCGCTGAAGGCTACACCTTC | CASSQGAAEGYTF
many | TRBJ1-5 | - | TRBV15 | TGTGCCACCAGCAGGGGCAATCAGCCCCAGCATTTT | CATSRGNQPQHF
many | TRBJ1-1 | - | TRBV18 | TGTGCCAGCTCACCACCCCGGGCGGTAAACACTGAAGCTTTCTTT | CASSPPRAVNTEAFF
many | TRBJ2-5 | - | TRBV18 | TGTGCCAGCTCACCACCGGTTAGAGAGACCCAGTACTTC | CASSPPVRETQYF